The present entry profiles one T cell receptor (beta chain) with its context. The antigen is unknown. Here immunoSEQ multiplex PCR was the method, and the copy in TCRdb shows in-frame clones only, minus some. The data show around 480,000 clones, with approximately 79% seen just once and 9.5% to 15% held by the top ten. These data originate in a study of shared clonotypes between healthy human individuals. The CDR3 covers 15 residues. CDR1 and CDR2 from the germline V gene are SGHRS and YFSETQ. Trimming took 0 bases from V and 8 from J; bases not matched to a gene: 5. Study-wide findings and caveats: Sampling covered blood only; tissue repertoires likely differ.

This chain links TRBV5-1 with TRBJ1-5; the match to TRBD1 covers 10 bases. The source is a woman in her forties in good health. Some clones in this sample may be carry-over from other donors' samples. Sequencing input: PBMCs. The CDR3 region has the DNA TGCGCCAGCAGCTTGGCGGGGACAGGGGAAGAGCCCCAGCATTTT. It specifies CASSLAGTGEEPQHF.